This T cell receptor beta chain was sequenced for a study of blood T cell repertoires in COVID-19. The wider study: Samples came from the United States, Italy and Spain, spanning acute and convalescent COVID-19. In each case, the material was cDNA or gDNA derived from T cells, B-cell-depleted T cells, or PBMCs.

Original handling: The assay estimated nucleated cells by amplifying reference gene primers. This table comes from immunoSEQ multiplex PCR, and its TCRdb copy is limited to in-frame clones, with some not included. Clonal size and the V and J genes are those of that table, whereas D and trimming came from the DNA. Here the sample spans fewer than 70,000 clones, 65% to 90% being singletons. With 5 bases removed from V and 15 bases from J, the gap between germline ends came to 20 bases. Germline V CDR1 and CDR2: SGHTA, FQGNSA. The CDR3 has 14 amino acids. The table lists this clone with a few counts. V and J are TRBV7-2 and TRBJ1-6; no clear D gene. This TCR came from a man older than 75 with acute or convalescent COVID-19. Source material: peripheral blood. The CDR3 nucleotides are TGTGCCAGCAGCCTGAACAATCGACTGAGCGACCTCCACTTT. This translates into CASSLNNRLSDLHF.